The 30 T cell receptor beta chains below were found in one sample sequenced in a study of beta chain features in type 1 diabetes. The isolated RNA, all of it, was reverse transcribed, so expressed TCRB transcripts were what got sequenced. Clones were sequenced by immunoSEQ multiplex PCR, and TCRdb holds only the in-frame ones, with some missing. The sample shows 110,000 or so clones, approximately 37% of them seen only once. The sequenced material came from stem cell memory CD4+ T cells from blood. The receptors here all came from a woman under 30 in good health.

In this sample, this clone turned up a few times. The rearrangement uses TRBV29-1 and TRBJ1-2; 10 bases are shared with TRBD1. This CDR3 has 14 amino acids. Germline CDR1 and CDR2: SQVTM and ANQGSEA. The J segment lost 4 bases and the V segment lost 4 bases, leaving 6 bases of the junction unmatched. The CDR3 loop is CSVGGGQGSYGYTF. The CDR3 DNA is TGCAGCGTTGGGGGGGGACAGGGGAGCTATGGCTACACCTTC.

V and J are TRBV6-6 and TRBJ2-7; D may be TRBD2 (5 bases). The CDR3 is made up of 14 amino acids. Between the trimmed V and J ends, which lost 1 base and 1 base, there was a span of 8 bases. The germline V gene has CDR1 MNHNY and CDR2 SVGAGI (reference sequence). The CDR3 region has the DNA TGTGCCAGCAGTTACTTTGGGAGTTCCTACGAGCAGTACTTC. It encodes CASSYFGSSYEQYF.

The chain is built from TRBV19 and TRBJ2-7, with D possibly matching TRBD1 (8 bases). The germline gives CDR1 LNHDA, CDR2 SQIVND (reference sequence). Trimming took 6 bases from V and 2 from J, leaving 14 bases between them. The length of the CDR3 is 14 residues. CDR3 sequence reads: CASSTTGGAYEQYF. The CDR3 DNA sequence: TGTGCCAGTAGCACAACAGGGGGGGCCTACGAGCAGTACTTC.

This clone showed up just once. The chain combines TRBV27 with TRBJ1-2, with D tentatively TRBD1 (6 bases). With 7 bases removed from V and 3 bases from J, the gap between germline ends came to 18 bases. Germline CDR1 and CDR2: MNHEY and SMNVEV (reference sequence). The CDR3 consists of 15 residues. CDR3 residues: CASKLAGGADYGYTF. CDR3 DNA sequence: TGTGCCAGCAAGCTTGCGGGGGGCGCGGACTATGGCTACACCTTC.

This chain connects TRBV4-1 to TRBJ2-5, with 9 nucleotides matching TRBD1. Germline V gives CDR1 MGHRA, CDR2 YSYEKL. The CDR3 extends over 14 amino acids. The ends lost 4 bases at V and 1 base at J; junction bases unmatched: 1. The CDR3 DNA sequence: TGCGCCAGCAGCCGGGACAGGGCCCAAGAGACCCAGTACTTC. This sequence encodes CASSRDRAQETQYF.

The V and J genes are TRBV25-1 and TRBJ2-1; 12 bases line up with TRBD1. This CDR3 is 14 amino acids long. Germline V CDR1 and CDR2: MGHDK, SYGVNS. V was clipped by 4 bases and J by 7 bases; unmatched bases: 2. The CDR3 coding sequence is TGTGCCAGCAGTGGGGGACAGGGGGCGAATGAGCAGTTCTTC. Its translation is CASSGGQGANEQFF. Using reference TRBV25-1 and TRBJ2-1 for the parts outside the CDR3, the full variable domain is EADIYQTPRYLVIGTGKKITLECSQTMGHDKMYWYQQDPGMELHLIHYSYGVNSTEKGDLSSESTVSRIRTEHFPLTLESARPSHTSQYLCASSGGQGANEQFFGPGTRLTVL.

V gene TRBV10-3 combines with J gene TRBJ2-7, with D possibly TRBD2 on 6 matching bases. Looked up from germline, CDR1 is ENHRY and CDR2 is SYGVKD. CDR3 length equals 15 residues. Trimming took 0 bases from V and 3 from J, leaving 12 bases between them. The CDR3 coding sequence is TGTGCCATCAGTGAGTCGGACTACCCGAGCTACGAGCAGTACTTC. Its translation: CAISESDYPSYEQYF.

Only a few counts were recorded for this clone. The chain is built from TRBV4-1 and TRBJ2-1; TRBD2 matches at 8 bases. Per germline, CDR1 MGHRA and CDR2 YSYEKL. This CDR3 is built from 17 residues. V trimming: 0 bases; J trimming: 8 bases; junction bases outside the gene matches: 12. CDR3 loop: CASSQERGTRGSYEQFF. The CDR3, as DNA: TGCGCCAGCAGCCAAGAAAGGGGGACTAGAGGGAGCTATGAGCAGTTCTTC.

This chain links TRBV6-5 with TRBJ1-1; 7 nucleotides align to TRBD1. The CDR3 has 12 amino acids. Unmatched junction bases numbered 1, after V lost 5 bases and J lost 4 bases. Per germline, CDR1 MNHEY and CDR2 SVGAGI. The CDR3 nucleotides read TGTGCCAGCAGTGCAGGGGGCACTGAAGCTTTCTTT. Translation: CASSAGGTEAFF.

The CDR3 bases are TGTGCCAGCACCGCAGCGGGAGGGCCGTCCGAGCAGTACTTC. Its translation is CASTAAGGPSEQYF. The V gene is TRBV6-6, the J gene TRBJ2-7; 10 bases are a match to TRBD2. The V gene end was trimmed by 7 bases and the J gene end by 6 bases; junction bases not matched to a gene: 9. This CDR3 has 14 amino acids. In germline, CDR1 is MNHNY, CDR2 SVGAGI (reference sequence).

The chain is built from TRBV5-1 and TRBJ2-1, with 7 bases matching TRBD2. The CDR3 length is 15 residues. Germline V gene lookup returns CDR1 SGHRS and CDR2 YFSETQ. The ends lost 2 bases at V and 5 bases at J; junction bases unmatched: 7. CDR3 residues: CASSFNSAGNNEQFF. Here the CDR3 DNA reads TGCGCCAGCAGCTTCAATTCAGCGGGAAACAATGAGCAGTTCTTC.

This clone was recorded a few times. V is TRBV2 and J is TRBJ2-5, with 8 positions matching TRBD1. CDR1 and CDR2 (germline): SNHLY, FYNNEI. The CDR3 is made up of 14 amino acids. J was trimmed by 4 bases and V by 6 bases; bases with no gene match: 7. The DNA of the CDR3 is TGTGCCAGCAGAAGACAGGGGTTCCGAGAGACCCAGTACTTC. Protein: CASRRQGFRETQYF.

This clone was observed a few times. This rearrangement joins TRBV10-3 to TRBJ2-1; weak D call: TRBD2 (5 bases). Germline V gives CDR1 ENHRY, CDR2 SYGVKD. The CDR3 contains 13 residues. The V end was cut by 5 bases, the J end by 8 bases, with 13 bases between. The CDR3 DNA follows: TGTGCCATCAGTCCGGACTTTAGGGATGAGCAGTTCTTC. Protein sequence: CAISPDFRDEQFF.

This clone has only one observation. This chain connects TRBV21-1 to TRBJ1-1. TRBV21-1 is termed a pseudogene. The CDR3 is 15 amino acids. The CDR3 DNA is TGTGCCAGCAGCTCCTGGGGACTGCCGAACACTGAAGCTTTCTTT. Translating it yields CASSSWGLPNTEAFF.

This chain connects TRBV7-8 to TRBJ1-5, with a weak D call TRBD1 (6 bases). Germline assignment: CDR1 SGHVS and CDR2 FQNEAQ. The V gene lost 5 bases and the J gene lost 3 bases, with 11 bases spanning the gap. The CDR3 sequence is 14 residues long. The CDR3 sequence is CASSPGQYNQPQHF. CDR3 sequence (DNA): TGTGCCAGCAGCCCCGGACAGTACAATCAGCCCCAGCATTTT.

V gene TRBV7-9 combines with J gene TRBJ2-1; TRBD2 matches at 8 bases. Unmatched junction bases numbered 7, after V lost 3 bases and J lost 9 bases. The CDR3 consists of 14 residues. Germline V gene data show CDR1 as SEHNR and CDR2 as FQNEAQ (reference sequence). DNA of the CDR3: TGTGCCAGCAGCTTCGTACTAGCGGCTTCTGAGCAGTTCTTC. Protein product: CASSFVLAASEQFF. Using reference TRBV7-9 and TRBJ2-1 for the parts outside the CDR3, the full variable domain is DTGVSQNPRHKITKRGQNVTFRCDPISEHNRLYWYRQTLGQGPEFLTYFQNEAQLEKSRLLSDRFSAERPKGSFSTLEIQRTEQGDSAMYLCASSFVLAASEQFFGPGTRLTVL.

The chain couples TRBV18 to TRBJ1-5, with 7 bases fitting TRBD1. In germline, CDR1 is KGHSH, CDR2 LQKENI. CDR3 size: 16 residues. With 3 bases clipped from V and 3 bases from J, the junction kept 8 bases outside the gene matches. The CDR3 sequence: CASSPSTGATNQPQHF. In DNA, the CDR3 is TGTGCCAGCTCACCGTCTACAGGGGCGACCAATCAGCCCCAGCATTTT.

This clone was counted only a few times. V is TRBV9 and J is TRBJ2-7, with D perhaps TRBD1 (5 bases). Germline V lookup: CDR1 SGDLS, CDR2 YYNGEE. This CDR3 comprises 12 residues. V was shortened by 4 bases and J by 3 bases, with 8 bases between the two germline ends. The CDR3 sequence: CASSPDSYEQYF. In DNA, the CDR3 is TGTGCCAGCAGCCCCGACAGCTACGAGCAGTACTTC.

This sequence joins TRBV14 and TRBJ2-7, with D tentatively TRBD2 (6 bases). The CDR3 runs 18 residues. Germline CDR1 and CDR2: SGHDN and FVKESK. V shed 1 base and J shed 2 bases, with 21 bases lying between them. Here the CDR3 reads CASSQAVRPGLRPYEQYF. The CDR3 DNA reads TGTGCCAGCAGCCAAGCTGTCAGACCGGGACTTCGTCCCTACGAGCAGTACTTC.

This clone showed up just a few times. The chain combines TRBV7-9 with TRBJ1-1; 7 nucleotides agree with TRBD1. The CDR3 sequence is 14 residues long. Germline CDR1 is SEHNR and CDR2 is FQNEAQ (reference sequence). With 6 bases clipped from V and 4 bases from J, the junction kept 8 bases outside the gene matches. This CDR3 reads CASRPGQVGTEAFF. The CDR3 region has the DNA TGTGCCAGCAGACCCGGACAGGTAGGCACTGAAGCTTTCTTT.

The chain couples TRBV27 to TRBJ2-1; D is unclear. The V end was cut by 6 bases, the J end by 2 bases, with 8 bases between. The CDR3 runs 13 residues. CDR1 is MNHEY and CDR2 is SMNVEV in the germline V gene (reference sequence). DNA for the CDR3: TGTGCCAGCAGCCTTCCCCCCTACAATGAGCAGTTCTTC. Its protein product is CASSLPPYNEQFF.

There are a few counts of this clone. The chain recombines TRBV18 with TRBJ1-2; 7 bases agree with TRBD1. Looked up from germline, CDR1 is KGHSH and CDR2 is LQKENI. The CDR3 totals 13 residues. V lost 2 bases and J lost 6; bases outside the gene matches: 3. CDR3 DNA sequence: TGTGCCAGCTCACCAGGGACAGATCATGGCTACACCTTC. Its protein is CASSPGTDHGYTF.

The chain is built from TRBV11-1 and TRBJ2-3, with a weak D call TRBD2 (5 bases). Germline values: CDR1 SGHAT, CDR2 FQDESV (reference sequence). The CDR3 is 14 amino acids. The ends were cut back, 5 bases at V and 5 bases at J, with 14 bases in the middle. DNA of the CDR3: TGTGCCAGCAGCACCACTAGTGTTAAAGATACGCAGTATTTT. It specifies CASSTTSVKDTQYF.

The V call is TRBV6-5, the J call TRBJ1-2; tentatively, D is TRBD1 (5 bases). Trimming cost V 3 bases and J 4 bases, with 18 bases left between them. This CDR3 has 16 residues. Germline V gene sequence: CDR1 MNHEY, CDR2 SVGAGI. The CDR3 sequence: CASSYSLGGGAYGYTF. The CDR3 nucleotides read TGTGCCAGCAGTTATAGCCTGGGCGGGGGTGCCTATGGCTACACCTTC.

The CDR3 DNA sequence: TGCGCCAGCAGTGACAGGGTCCCTTTTGAAGCTTTCTTT. Protein sequence: CASSDRVPFEAFF. V and J are TRBV10-2 and TRBJ1-1; a possible D gene is TRBD1 (5 bases). Trimming left V 3 bases short and J 7 bases short, with 12 bases between. The length of the CDR3 is 13 residues. The germline gives CDR1 WSHSY, CDR2 SAAADI.

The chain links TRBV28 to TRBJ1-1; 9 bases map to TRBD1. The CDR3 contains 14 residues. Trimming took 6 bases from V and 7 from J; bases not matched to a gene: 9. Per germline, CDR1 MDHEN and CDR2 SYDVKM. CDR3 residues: CASRKIRDRVEAFF. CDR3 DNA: TGTGCCAGCAGAAAAATCCGGGACAGGGTTGAAGCTTTCTTT.

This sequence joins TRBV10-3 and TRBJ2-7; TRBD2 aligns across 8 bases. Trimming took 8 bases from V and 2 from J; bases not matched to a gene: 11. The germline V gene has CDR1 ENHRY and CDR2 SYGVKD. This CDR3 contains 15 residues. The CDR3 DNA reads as TGTGCCATCGGTCCGGGACTAGGCTCAGCCTACGAGCAGTACTTC. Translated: CAIGPGLGSAYEQYF.

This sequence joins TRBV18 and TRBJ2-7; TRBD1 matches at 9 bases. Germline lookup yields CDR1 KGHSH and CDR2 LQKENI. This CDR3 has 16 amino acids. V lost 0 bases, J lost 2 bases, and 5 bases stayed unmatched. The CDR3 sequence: CASSPPLGQGPYEQYF. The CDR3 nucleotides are TGTGCCAGCTCACCACCGTTGGGACAGGGCCCCTACGAGCAGTACTTC.

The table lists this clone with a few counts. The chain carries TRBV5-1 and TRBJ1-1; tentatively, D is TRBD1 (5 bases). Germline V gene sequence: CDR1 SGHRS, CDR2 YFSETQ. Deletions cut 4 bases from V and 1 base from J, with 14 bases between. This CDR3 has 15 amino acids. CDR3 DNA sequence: TGCGCCAGCAGCCAACAACCGACAGAGAACACTGAAGCTTTCTTT. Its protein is CASSQQPTENTEAFF.

This chain's CDR3 is CASSALGGNYGYTF. DNA of the CDR3: TGTGCCAGCAGTGCCCTAGGGGGTAACTATGGCTACACCTTC. This chain joins TRBV27 and TRBJ1-2; possibly TRBD1 for D (6 bases). Germline loops: CDR1 MNHEY, CDR2 SMNVEV (reference sequence). The V end was cut by 5 bases, the J end by 1 base, with 11 bases between. This CDR3 has 14 amino acids.